A selection of T cell receptor beta chains follows, all from one sample in a study of blood T cell repertoires in COVID-19. Generated by immunoSEQ multiplex PCR, the TCRdb table keeps only in-frame clones and is missing some. The repertoire has more than 80,000 clones, roughly 79% of them found once; the top ten carry 16%. Material: peripheral blood. These receptors were taken from a human donor in a cohort sampled during active COVID-19. The CDR3 runs from the conserved cysteine through the conserved F or W.

v_gene,CDR3aa
TRBV27,CASSIEAPTSGVLRETQYF
TRBV29-1,CSVGYGTSGGAVYNEQFF
TRBV5-1,CASSILDRGSEAFF
TRBV5-1,CASSALGLAAYNEQFF
TRBV19,CASSPLGSAGYGYTF
TRBV6-5,CATGTGSYEQYF
TRBV6-5,CASSRQGGRYGYTF
TRBV7-3,CASSLGPNQPQHF
TRBV28,CASRTGRSSSYEQYF
TRBV12-3/TRBV12-4,CASTRTGINEQFF
TRBV13,CASSFQANEQYF
TRBV12-3/TRBV12-4,CASSLRGYEQYF
TRBV7-3,CASSSRTSGPGSSYNEQFF
TRBV27,CASSRLAGSYNEQFF
TRBV5-6,CASARGWSAEAFF
TRBV3-1/TRBV3-2,CASSQRDGRADTQYF
TRBV5-1,CASSLGVGGPEAFF
TRBV18,CASSRAYNEQFF
TRBV18,CASSSIQGGGTEAFF
TRBV10-3,CAISRQGFENTEAFF
TRBV2,CASRPRTSGGETQYF
TRBV25-1,CASSKGTSGRGNEQFF
TRBV28,CASSRTAPVYEQYF
TRBV2,CASKEEAINTGELFF
TRBV6-1,CASSEAWRNEKLFF
TRBV5-4,CASSHSIAGDSYEQYF
TRBV28,CASSTAMREKLFF
TRBV28,CASWGRRGYTEAFF
TRBV9,CASSVLTGAPYNEQFF
TRBV7-9,CASPSTAGGRHNEQYF
TRBV7-2,CASSLQLVGPGELFF
TRBV2,CASMGAGGANVLTF
TRBV5-8,CASSLGRGVDQETQYF
TRBV27,CASSLLSPGATNEKLFF
TRBV6-5,CASADRGVAGELFF
TRBV19,CASSLGQGASEKLFF
TRBV7-9,CASSLVGTAGFGYTF
TRBV6-5,CASSYETRGNYGYTF
TRBV12-3/TRBV12-4,CASSRAGPYEQYF
TRBV18,CASSPPTGREKLFF